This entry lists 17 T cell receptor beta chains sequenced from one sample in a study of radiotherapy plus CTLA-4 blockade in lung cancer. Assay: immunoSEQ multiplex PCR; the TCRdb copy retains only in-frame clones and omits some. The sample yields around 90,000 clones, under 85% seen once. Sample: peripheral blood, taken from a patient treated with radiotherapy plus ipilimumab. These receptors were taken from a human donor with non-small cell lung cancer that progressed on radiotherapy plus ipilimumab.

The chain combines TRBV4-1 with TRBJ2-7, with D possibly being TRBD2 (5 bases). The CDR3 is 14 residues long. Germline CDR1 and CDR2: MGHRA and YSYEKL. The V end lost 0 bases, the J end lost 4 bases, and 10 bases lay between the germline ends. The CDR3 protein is CASSQDSRDYEQYF. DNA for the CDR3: TGCGCCAGCAGCCAAGATTCACGGGATTACGAGCAGTACTTC.

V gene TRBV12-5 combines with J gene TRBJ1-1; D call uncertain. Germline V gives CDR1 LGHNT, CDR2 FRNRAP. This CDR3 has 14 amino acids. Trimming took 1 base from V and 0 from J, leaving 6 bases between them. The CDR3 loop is CASGLGPMNTEAFF. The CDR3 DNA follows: TGTGCTAGTGGTTTGGGACCAATGAACACTGAAGCTTTCTTT.

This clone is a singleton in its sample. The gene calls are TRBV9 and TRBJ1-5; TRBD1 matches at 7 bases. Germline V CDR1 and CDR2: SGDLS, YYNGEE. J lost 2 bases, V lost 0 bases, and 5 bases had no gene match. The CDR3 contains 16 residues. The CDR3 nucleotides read TGTGCCAGCAGCGTAGGAGGGGGCAGCGGCAATCAGCCCCAGCATTTT. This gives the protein CASSVGGGSGNQPQHF. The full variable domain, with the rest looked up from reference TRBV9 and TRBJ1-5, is DSGVTQTPKHLITATGQRVTLRCSPRSGDLSVYWYQQSLDQGLQFLIQYYNGEERAKGNILERFSAQQFPDLHSELNLSSLELGDSALYFCASSVGGGSGNQPQHFGDGTRLSIL.

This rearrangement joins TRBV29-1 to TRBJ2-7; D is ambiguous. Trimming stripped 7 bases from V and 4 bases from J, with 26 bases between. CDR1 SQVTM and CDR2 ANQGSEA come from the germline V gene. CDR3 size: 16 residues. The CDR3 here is CSAHPAEPAHSYEQYF. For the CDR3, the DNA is TGCAGCGCTCACCCTGCGGAACCAGCGCATAGTTACGAGCAGTACTTC.

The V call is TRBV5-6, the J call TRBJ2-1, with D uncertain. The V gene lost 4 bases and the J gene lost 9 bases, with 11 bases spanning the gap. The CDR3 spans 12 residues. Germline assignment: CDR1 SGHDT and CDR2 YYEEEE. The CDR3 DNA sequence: TGTGCCAGCAGCCTGCCCGCTATTGAGCAGTTCTTC. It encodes CASSLPAIEQFF.

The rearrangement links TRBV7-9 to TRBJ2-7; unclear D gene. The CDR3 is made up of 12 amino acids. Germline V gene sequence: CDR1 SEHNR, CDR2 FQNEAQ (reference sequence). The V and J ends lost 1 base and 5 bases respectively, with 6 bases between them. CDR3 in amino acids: CASSLVRNEQYF. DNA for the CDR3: TGTGCCAGCAGCTTAGTGCGGAACGAGCAGTACTTC. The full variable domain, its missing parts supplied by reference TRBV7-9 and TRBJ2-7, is DTGVSQNPRHKITKRGQNVTFRCDPISEHNRLYWYRQTLGQGPEFLTYFQNEAQLEKSRLLSDRFSAERPKGSFSTLEIQRTEQGDSAMYLCASSLVRNEQYFGPGTRLTVT.

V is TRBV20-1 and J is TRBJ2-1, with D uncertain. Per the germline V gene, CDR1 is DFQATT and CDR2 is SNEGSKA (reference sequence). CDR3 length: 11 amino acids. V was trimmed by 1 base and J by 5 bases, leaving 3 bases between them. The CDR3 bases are TGCAGTGCTAGAGCAAACAATGAGCAGTTCTTC. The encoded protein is CSARANNEQFF.

The CDR3, as DNA: TGTGCCAGCAGTCCTACAGGGCGGGGCACTGAAGCTTTCTTT. Protein product: CASSPTGRGTEAFF. This chain connects TRBV28 to TRBJ1-1, with D perhaps matching TRBD1 (6 bases). The germline V gene has CDR1 MDHEN and CDR2 SYDVKM. The V and J ends lost 5 bases and 4 bases respectively, with 14 bases between them. This CDR3 comprises 14 residues.

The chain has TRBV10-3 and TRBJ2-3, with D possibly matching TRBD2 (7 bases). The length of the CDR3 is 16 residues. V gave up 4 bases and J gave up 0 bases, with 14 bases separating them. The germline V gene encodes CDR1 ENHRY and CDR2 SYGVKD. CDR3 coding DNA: TGTGCCATCAGTGCCACCGCGGGGGCTAGCACAGATACGCAGTATTTT. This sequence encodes CAISATAGASTDTQYF.

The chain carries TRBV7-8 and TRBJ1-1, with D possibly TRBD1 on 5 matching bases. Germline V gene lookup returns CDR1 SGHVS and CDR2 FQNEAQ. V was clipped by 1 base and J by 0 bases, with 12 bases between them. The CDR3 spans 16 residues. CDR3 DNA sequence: TGTGCCAGCAGCTTAGGGCAACAGGTACTGAACACTGAAGCTTTCTTT. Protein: CASSLGQQVLNTEAFF.

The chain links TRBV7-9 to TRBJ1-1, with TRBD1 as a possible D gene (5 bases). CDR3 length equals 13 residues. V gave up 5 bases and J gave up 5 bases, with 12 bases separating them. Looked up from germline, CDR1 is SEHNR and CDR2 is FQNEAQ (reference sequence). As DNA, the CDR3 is TGTGCCAGCAGCGTTCAGGGAGGTACTGAAGCTTTCTTT. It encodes CASSVQGGTEAFF.

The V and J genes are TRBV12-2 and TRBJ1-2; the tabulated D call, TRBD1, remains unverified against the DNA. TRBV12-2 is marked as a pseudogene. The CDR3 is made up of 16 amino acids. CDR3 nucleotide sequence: TGTGCAAGTCGCTCCCCGACAGGAGGAGCTAACTATGGCTACACCTTC. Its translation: CASRSPTGGANYGYTF.

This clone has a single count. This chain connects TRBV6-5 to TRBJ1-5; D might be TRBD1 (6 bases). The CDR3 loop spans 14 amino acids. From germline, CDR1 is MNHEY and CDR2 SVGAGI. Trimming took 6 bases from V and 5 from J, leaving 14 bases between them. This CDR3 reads CASRTPGGYQPQHF. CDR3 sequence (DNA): TGTGCCAGCAGGACCCCGGGGGGCTATCAGCCCCAGCATTTT.

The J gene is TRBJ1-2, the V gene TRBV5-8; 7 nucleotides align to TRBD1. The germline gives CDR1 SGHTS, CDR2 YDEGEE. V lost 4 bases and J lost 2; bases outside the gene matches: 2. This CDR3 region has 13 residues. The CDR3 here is CASSKTGNYGYTF. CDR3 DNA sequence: TGTGCCAGCAGCAAGACAGGGAACTATGGCTACACCTTC. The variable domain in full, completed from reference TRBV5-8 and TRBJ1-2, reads EAGVTQSPTHLIKTRGQQATLRCSPISGHTSVYWYQQALGLGLQFLLWYDEGEERNRGNFPPRFSGRQFPNYSSELNVNALELEDSALYLCASSKTGNYGYTFGSGTRLTVV.

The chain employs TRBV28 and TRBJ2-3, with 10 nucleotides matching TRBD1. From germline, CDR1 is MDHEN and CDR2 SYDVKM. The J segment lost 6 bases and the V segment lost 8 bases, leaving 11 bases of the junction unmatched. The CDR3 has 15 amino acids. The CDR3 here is CASRTGTGVVDTQYF. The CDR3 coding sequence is TGTGCCAGCCGCACCGGGACAGGGGTGGTGGATACGCAGTATTTT.

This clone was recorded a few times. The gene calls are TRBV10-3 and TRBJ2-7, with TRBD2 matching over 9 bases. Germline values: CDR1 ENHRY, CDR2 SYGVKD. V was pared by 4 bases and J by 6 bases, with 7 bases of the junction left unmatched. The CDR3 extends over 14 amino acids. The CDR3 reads CAISGGSGSGEQYF. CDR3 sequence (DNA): TGTGCCATCAGTGGAGGTAGCGGGAGTGGCGAGCAGTACTTC.

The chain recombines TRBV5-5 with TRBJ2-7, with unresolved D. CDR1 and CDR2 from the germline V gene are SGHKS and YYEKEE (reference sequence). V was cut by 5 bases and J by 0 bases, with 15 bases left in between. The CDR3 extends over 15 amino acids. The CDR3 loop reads CASRPGGVTSYEQYF. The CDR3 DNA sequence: TGTGCCAGCAGACCCGGTGGGGTCACCTCCTACGAGCAGTACTTC.